This T cell receptor (beta chain) comes out of a study of blood T cell repertoires in COVID-19. Study-wide context: From the United States, Italy and Spain came samples of acute and convalescent COVID-19. From T cells, B-cell-depleted T cells, or PBMCs came the material, which was cDNA or gDNA.

The V gene's germline CDR1 is LGHDT and CDR2 YNNKEL (reference sequence). The CDR3 spans 14 residues. Trimming pared 5 bases from V and 4 bases from J, leaving 14 bases between. Source study methods: Cell counts per sample came from amplifying reference gene primers. The table came from immunoSEQ multiplex PCR; TCRdb's copy has only in-frame clones and leaves some out. The V and J calls and the clone size are those of that table, but D and trimming were determined from the DNA. The sample includes about 8,500 clones, 86% seen only once; the top ten take 6% to 9%. The clonotype was recovered from a human donor with active COVID-19. The donor label of this sample is uncertain. Sequenced material: peripheral blood. The chain links TRBV3-1 (or the pseudogene TRBV3-2) to TRBJ1-1, with a possible D match to TRBD1 (6 bases). The CDR3 loop is CASSEQGGGTEAFF. CDR3 DNA: TGTGCCAGCAGCGAACAGGGTGGGGGCACTGAAGCTTTCTTT.